Shown below are 12 T cell receptor beta chains from a single sample sequenced in a study of cytomegalovirus exposure and HLA in healthy donors. PCR employed 60 Vbeta and 13 Jbeta primers. Assay used: immunoSEQ multiplex PCR; TCRdb lists only in-frame clones, some missing. The table lists approximately 190,000 clones, around three quarters of them singletons, with 11% to 15% in the top ten. The sample consisted of PBMCs. The receptors were sampled from a woman aged 25 to 45 in good health and CMV-seropositive.

The chain has TRBV6-5 and TRBJ2-3; possibly TRBD1 for D (5 bases). The CDR3 sequence is 12 residues long. The V gene lost 6 bases and the J gene lost 4 bases, with 8 bases spanning the gap. Germline assignment: CDR1 MNHEY and CDR2 SVGAGI. CDR3 protein: CASRGRADTQYF. The DNA of the CDR3 is TGTGCCAGCAGGGGGCGTGCAGATACGCAGTATTTT.

This clone was counted a single time. The rearrangement links TRBV10-3 to TRBJ2-1; TRBD2 matches 8 bases. V trimming: 5 bases; J trimming: 2 bases; junction bases outside the gene matches: 11. Germline CDR1 ENHRY, CDR2 SYGVKD. The CDR3 length is 17 residues. CDR3 sequence: CAISPREIAGTYNEQFF. CDR3 nucleotides: TGTGCCATCAGTCCCCGGGAAATAGCGGGAACCTACAATGAGCAGTTCTTC.

The chain has TRBV7-9 and TRBJ2-1; no definite D call. The germline V and J ends were trimmed by 6 bases and 5 bases, with 17 bases remaining between them. The CDR3 sequence is 15 residues long. Germline values: CDR1 SEHNR, CDR2 FQNEAQ (reference sequence). CDR3 residues: CASSTPIARDNEQFF. The CDR3 bases are TGTGCCAGCAGTACCCCCATAGCCCGGGACAATGAGCAGTTCTTC.

The rearrangement joins TRBV2 to TRBJ2-7; TRBD1 might be the D (6 bases). Germline lookup yields CDR1 SNHLY and CDR2 FYNNEI. This CDR3 is 15 amino acids long. Trimming shortened V by 3 bases and J by 7 bases, and 19 bases separated the two germline ends. The CDR3 region has the DNA TGTGCCAGCAGTGACCCGGGACACCTAATGGAGGAGCAGTACTTC. Its protein product is CASSDPGHLMEEQYF.

The J gene is TRBJ2-3, the V gene TRBV11-2; 8 bases fit TRBD1. Germline V gene data show CDR1 as SGHAT and CDR2 as FQNNGV. V lost 4 bases, J lost 5 bases, and 8 bases stayed unmatched. This CDR3 has 15 residues. The CDR3 DNA follows: TGTGCCAGCAGCTCTTACAGGGGGAAATTAGATACGCAGTATTTT. The encoded protein is CASSSYRGKLDTQYF.

V and J are TRBV6-1 and TRBJ2-2; 9 bases map to TRBD1. V was pared by 8 bases and J by 1 base, with 5 bases of the junction left unmatched. The germline V gene has CDR1 MNHNS and CDR2 SASEGT. CDR3 size: 15 residues. The chain's CDR3 is CASEKGQGNTGELFF. CDR3 DNA: TGTGCCAGCGAAAAGGGACAGGGGAACACCGGGGAGCTGTTTTTT.

V and J are TRBV4-3 and TRBJ2-3; 7 bases match TRBD1. CDR3 length equals 17 residues. Trimming at V came to 3 bases and at J to 1 base, leaving 10 bases not matched to a gene. CDR1 is LGHNA, CDR2 YSLEER, per germline. CDR3 sequence: CASSQDRTGLGTDTQYF. The CDR3 DNA sequence: TGCGCCAGCAGCCAGGACCGGACAGGCCTCGGCACAGATACGCAGTATTTT.

The CDR3 loop is CASSETGESGELFF. Here the CDR3 DNA reads TGTGCCAGCAGCGAAACAGGGGAGTCCGGGGAGCTGTTTTTT. The rearrangement uses TRBV6-1 and TRBJ2-2, with 7 positions matching TRBD1. Germline assignment: CDR1 MNHNS and CDR2 SASEGT. Trimming removed 6 bases from V and 6 bases from J; junction bases left unmatched: 7. This CDR3 spans 14 amino acids.

This clone came up once. The J gene is TRBJ2-7, the V gene TRBV9; 8 positions agree with TRBD2. The CDR3 covers 15 residues. The germline CDR1 and CDR2 sequences are SGDLS and YYNGEE. V dropped 0 bases and J dropped 3; count of bases not matched to a gene: 5. The CDR3 is CASSVGGAGGYEQYF. As DNA, the CDR3 is TGTGCCAGCAGCGTAGGCGGTGCGGGAGGCTACGAGCAGTACTTC.

V and J are TRBV5-4 and TRBJ2-3, with 8 bases that match TRBD1. The CDR3 contains 16 residues. The trim removed 3 bases at V and 2 bases at J, leaving 8 bases unmatched. Looked up from germline, CDR1 is SGHNT and CDR2 is YYREEE (reference sequence). The CDR3 loop reads CASSSGQGGNTDTQYF. As DNA, the CDR3 is TGTGCCAGCAGCTCCGGACAGGGTGGGAACACAGATACGCAGTATTTT.

This sequence joins TRBV27 and TRBJ2-3, with no clear D. V lost 5 bases to trimming and J lost 2 bases, with 11 bases between them. The CDR3 loop spans 14 amino acids. Germline V lookup: CDR1 MNHEY, CDR2 SMNVEV (reference sequence). CDR3 in DNA: TGTGCCAGCAGTCCGCGACACCCCACAGATACGCAGTATTTT. This sequence encodes CASSPRHPTDTQYF.

The sample holds a few counts of this clone. The chain uses TRBV28 and TRBJ2-1, with 8 bases fitting TRBD1. Germline V gene data show CDR1 as MDHEN and CDR2 as SYDVKM. Trimming cost V 2 bases and J 8 bases; bases outside gene matches: 8. This CDR3 has 15 amino acids. DNA for the CDR3: TGTGCCAGCAGTTTAAGAGCAGGGGGCATCGATGAGCAGTTCTTC. It encodes CASSLRAGGIDEQFF.